The 23 T cell receptor beta chains presented below share a single source sample, sequenced in a study of T cell clones after liver transplantation. Only in-frame clones appear in the TCRdb table, and some are missing; sequencing was by immunoSEQ multiplex PCR. The data show more than 45,000 clones, about 70% seen once. The source material was CD4+ T cells from blood, sampled at the approximately 15-month timepoint. These receptors were collected from a human patient who received a liver transplant. T cells may partly derive from the graft donor.

Only one count was recorded for this clone. The CDR3 loop is CASSLLAALHSGNTIYF. The CDR3 region has the DNA TGTGCCAGTAGTTTGTTGGCAGCTCTTCACTCTGGAAACACCATATATTTT. The chain combines TRBV19 with TRBJ1-3; D gene uncertain. Trimming pared 5 bases from V and 0 bases from J, leaving 17 bases between. The CDR3 runs 17 residues. CDR1 and CDR2 (germline): LNHDA, SQIVND (reference sequence).

CDR3 residues: CASSLAGWGAGNEQFF. The CDR3 region has the DNA TGCGCCAGCAGCTTGGCTGGGTGGGGGGCCGGCAATGAGCAGTTCTTC. V and J are TRBV5-1 and TRBJ2-1; either TRBD1 or TRBD2 may supply D (6 bases each). The CDR3 covers 16 residues. Trimming cost V 0 bases and J 6 bases, with 16 bases left between them. Germline values: CDR1 SGHRS, CDR2 YFSETQ. Looking up the rest from reference TRBV5-1 and TRBJ2-1 gives the full variable domain: KAGVTQTPRYLIKTRGQQVTLSCSPISGHRSVSWYQQTPGQGLQFLFEYFSETQRNKGNFPGRFSGRQFSNSRSEMNVSTLELGDSALYLCASSLAGWGAGNEQFFGPGTRLTVL.

V usage is TRBV14 and J usage is TRBJ2-1; 11 bases map to TRBD2. The CDR3 loop spans 14 amino acids. V lost 4 bases, J lost 16 bases, and 12 bases stayed unmatched. The germline gives CDR1 SGHDN, CDR2 FVKESK. The CDR3: CASSPGTSGRPQFF. CDR3 coding DNA: TGTGCCAGCAGCCCCGGGACTAGCGGACGGCCTCAATTCTTC.

The genes are TRBV7-2 and TRBJ2-3; 8 positions match TRBD2. Germline trimming cut 4 bases from V and 4 bases from J; bases unmatched to any gene: 7. The germline V gene encodes CDR1 SGHTA and CDR2 FQGNSA. The CDR3 sequence is 15 residues long. The CDR3 bases are TGTGCCAGCAGCTCAGCTAGCGGGTGGGCAGATACGCAGTATTTT. It is translated as CASSSASGWADTQYF.

This clone has only a few counts. The chain uses TRBV9 and TRBJ2-5; D gene unclear. CDR1 and CDR2 (germline): SGDLS, YYNGEE. V shed 0 bases and J shed 2 bases, with 8 bases lying between them. This CDR3 comprises 14 residues. CDR3 bases: TGTGCCAGCAGCGTAGGGATAGGGCAAGAGACCCAGTACTTC. This codes for CASSVGIGQETQYF.

The V gene is TRBV10-3, the J gene TRBJ2-2, with D unclear. CDR1 is ENHRY and CDR2 is SYGVKD in the germline V gene. The length of the CDR3 is 15 residues. V was cut by 3 bases and J by 0 bases, with 8 bases left in between. In nucleotides, the CDR3 is TGTGCCATCAGTGATCTTCCAGCGAACACCGGGGAGCTGTTTTTT. Encoded protein: CAISDLPANTGELFF.

The rearrangement uses TRBV27 and TRBJ2-1; 7 nucleotides line up with TRBD2. This CDR3 has 14 amino acids. The J segment lost 6 bases and the V segment lost 3 bases, leaving 5 bases of the junction unmatched. CDR1 and CDR2 from the germline V gene are MNHEY and SMNVEV (reference sequence). CDR3 DNA: TGTGCCAGCAGTTTTAGCGGGCCGACCAATGAGCAGTTCTTC. As protein: CASSFSGPTNEQFF.

The V and J genes are TRBV6-5 and TRBJ2-2; possible D gene TRBD1, 6 bases. V was cut by 10 bases and J by 2 bases, with 11 bases left in between. Per germline, CDR1 MNHEY and CDR2 SVGAGI. The CDR3 sequence is 13 residues long. The CDR3 here is CATMDSNTGELFF. The CDR3 DNA reads as TGTGCCACCATGGACAGTAACACCGGGGAGCTGTTTTTT.

This chain joins TRBV28 and TRBJ2-4, with 8 bases aligning to TRBD2. V gave up 4 bases and J gave up 8 bases; unmatched junction bases: 10. The CDR3 is made up of 15 amino acids. The germline CDR1 and CDR2 sequences are MDHEN and SYDVKM. The CDR3 DNA reads as TGTGCCAGCAGTTCCCTCAGCGGGAGCTGGGACATTCAGTACTTC. This sequence encodes CASSSLSGSWDIQYF. Variable domain in full (rest from reference TRBV28 and TRBJ2-4): DVKVTQSSRYLVKRTGEKVFLECVQDMDHENMFWYRQDPGLGLRLIYFSYDVKMKEKGDIPEGYSVSREKKERFSLILESASTNQTSMYLCASSSLSGSWDIQYFGAGTRLSVL.

This sequence joins TRBV11-3 and TRBJ1-4; the D is unclear. The CDR3 covers 14 residues. The germline CDR1 and CDR2 sequences are SGHNT and YENEEA. Trimming stripped 5 bases from V and 0 bases from J, with 7 bases between. This chain's CDR3 is CASSQTATNEKLFF. The CDR3 DNA reads as TGTGCCAGCAGCCAAACGGCAACTAATGAAAAACTGTTTTTT.

The gene calls are TRBV5-5 and TRBJ2-7, with a possible D match to TRBD1 (5 bases). Germline V gene lookup returns CDR1 SGHKS and CDR2 YYEKEE (reference sequence). Trimming took off 4 bases at V and 0 bases at J, with 14 bases between the two ends. This CDR3 contains 15 residues. CDR3 DNA sequence: TGTGCCAGCAGCCCGGCGGCAGGGAACTCCTACGAGCAGTACGTC. As protein: CASSPAAGNSYEQYV.

V usage is TRBV14 and J usage is TRBJ2-5; 7 bases are a match to TRBD1. The J segment lost 0 bases and the V segment lost 4 bases, leaving 2 bases of the junction unmatched. This CDR3 spans 14 amino acids. Looked up from germline, CDR1 is SGHDN and CDR2 is FVKESK. The CDR3 reads CASSRDSYQETQYF. The CDR3 DNA follows: TGTGCCAGCAGCCGGGACAGTTACCAAGAGACCCAGTACTTC.

The chain employs TRBV6-1 and TRBJ2-7, with 10 bases fitting TRBD1. J was trimmed by 4 bases and V by 7 bases; bases with no gene match: 10. Germline-derived CDR1 and CDR2 are MNHNS and SASEGT. The CDR3 is 15 residues long. The CDR3 bases are TGTGCCAGCACCCGGGCGACAGGGGGCGCTTACGAGCAGTACTTC. Translation: CASTRATGGAYEQYF.

This chain joins TRBV29-1 and TRBJ1-2; perhaps TRBD1 as D (5 bases). Germline loops: CDR1 SQVTM, CDR2 ANQGSEA. This CDR3 contains 15 residues. V lost 0 bases and J 1 base, leaving 12 bases between the germline ends. CDR3 in amino acids: CSVEDEGRFNYGYTF. The DNA for the CDR3 is TGCAGCGTTGAAGATGAGGGACGGTTTAACTATGGCTACACCTTC.

This clone showed up just a few times. The chain employs TRBV11-3 and TRBJ1-2; 11 nucleotides match TRBD1. This CDR3 spans 15 amino acids. Per germline, CDR1 SGHNT and CDR2 YENEEA. After removal of 4 bases from V and 3 bases from J, the junction contained 4 bases not matched to a gene. CDR3 DNA sequence: TGTGCCAGCAGCTATGGACAGGGGGCGGACTATGGCTACACCTTC. This sequence encodes CASSYGQGADYGYTF.

The chain links TRBV30 to TRBJ1-4; D may be TRBD1 (5 bases). Germline V gives CDR1 GTSNPN, CDR2 SVGIG (reference sequence). The length of the CDR3 is 11 residues. Trimming pared 6 bases from V and 14 bases from J, leaving 16 bases between. The CDR3 DNA follows: TGTGCCTGTGAACTCCGGGACGGGCTGTTTTTT. This codes for CACELRDGLFF.

By its share, this clone is medium-sized. V is TRBV2 and J is TRBJ1-2; D is unclear. Between the trimmed V and J ends, which lost 4 bases and 5 bases, there was a span of 11 bases. This CDR3 spans 13 amino acids. The germline CDR1 and CDR2 sequences are SNHLY and FYNNEI. The CDR3 nucleotides are TGTGCCAGCAGTGTTTCCGAGGTTTATGGCTACACCTTC. Translating gives CASSVSEVYGYTF.

The chain carries TRBV2 and TRBJ2-3, with 8 bases identical to TRBD2. The CDR3 sequence is 15 residues long. J lost 2 bases, V lost 7 bases, and 8 bases had no gene match. In germline, CDR1 is SNHLY, CDR2 FYNNEI. The CDR3 sequence: CASKKGTRPTDTQYF. The CDR3 DNA sequence: TGTGCCAGCAAAAAGGGGACTAGACCCACAGATACGCAGTATTTT. The full variable domain, with the rest looked up from reference TRBV2 and TRBJ2-3, is EPEVTQTPSHQVTQMGQEVILRCVPISNHLYFYWYRQILGQKVEFLVSFYNNEISEKSEIFDDQFSVERPDGSNFTLKIRSTKLEDSAMYFCASKKGTRPTDTQYFGPGTRLTVL.

In its sample, this clone was seen a few times. The chain joins TRBV19 to TRBJ1-5; TRBD1 agrees at 12 bases. The CDR3 spans 18 residues. V shed 4 bases, J shed 1 base, and the junction held 8 bases outside the gene matches. CDR1 and CDR2 (germline): LNHDA, SQIVND (reference sequence). The CDR3 region is CASSKGTGGSGSNQPQHF. The DNA for the CDR3 is TGTGCCAGTAGTAAGGGGACAGGGGGCTCTGGAAGCAATCAGCCCCAGCATTTT.

The chain employs TRBV5-1 and TRBJ1-2; TRBD1 aligns across 9 bases. J was trimmed by 7 bases and V by 2 bases; bases with no gene match: 9. Germline CDR1 and CDR2: SGHRS and YFSETQ. The CDR3 is 15 residues long. CDR3 sequence reads: CASSLNPGQGFGYTF. CDR3 DNA sequence: TGCGCCAGCAGCTTAAACCCGGGACAGGGTTTTGGCTACACCTTC.

The chain recombines TRBV28 with TRBJ1-1; D unclear. The V gene's germline CDR1 is MDHEN and CDR2 SYDVKM. V was cut by 10 bases and J by 8 bases, with 14 bases left in between. The CDR3 extends over 11 amino acids. CDR3 sequence reads: CATLGFREAFF. The CDR3 DNA follows: TGTGCCACCCTAGGGTTCAGGGAAGCTTTCTTT.

The rearrangement joins TRBV2 to TRBJ2-5; TRBD2 matches 8 bases. Trimming cost V 6 bases and J 1 base; bases outside gene matches: 10. This CDR3 comprises 16 residues. CDR1 and CDR2 (germline): SNHLY, FYNNEI. CDR3 protein: CASSGRAGGPQETQYF. DNA for the CDR3: TGTGCCAGCAGCGGCAGGGCGGGAGGACCCCAAGAGACCCAGTACTTC.

The chain uses TRBV2 and TRBJ2-3; 7 nucleotides match TRBD2. Trimming took 0 bases from V and 0 from J; bases not matched to a gene: 9. The CDR3 has 18 amino acids. Germline V gene sequence: CDR1 SNHLY, CDR2 FYNNEI. The CDR3, as DNA: TGTGCCAGCAGTGAAGCGCTTCTCGGGGGGACTAGCACAGATACGCAGTATTTT. This gives the protein CASSEALLGGTSTDTQYF.